Listed here are 21 T cell receptor beta chains from one sample, sequenced in a study of blood T cell repertoires in COVID-19. The data were produced by immunoSEQ multiplex PCR, yet TCRdb's version contains in-frame clones alone and is incomplete. Among around 100,000 clones listed, roughly nine tenths were seen once. Sequenced: peripheral blood. These receptors were taken from a human donor in a cohort sampled during active COVID-19.

This clone has just a few counts. The V call is TRBV9, the J call TRBJ2-5, with 12 bases lining up with TRBD2. Germline V lookup: CDR1 SGDLS, CDR2 YYNGEE. V shed 7 bases and J 5 bases; nucleotides not matched to a gene: 12. There are 16 residues in the CDR3. The CDR3 here is CASETSSGGDSETQYF. CDR3 in DNA: TGTGCCAGCGAAACCTCTAGCGGGGGGGATTCCGAGACCCAGTACTTC.

The chain recombines TRBV29-1 with TRBJ1-3; D is possibly TRBD1 (5 bases). V lost 6 bases and J lost 6, with 12 bases in between. CDR3 size: 12 residues. Germline loops: CDR1 SQVTM, CDR2 ANQGSEA. CDR3: CSVDVGANTIYF. The CDR3 DNA is TGCAGCGTCGATGTAGGGGCAAACACCATATATTTT.

V gene TRBV7-2 combines with J gene TRBJ1-1, with D hard to call. There are 13 residues in the CDR3. V lost 2 bases and J lost 0, with 4 bases in between. The germline V gene encodes CDR1 SGHTA and CDR2 FQGNSA. CDR3 coding DNA: TGTGCCAGCAGCTTACTAGTGAACACTGAAGCTTTCTTT. Its translation: CASSLLVNTEAFF.

This chain links TRBV29-1 with TRBJ2-1; 7 positions match TRBD2. The V and J ends lost 5 bases and 2 bases, in that order; junction bases with no gene match: 6. Germline CDR1 reads SQVTM; CDR2 reads ANQGSEA. The CDR3 length is 14 residues. Here the CDR3 DNA reads TGCAGCGTTAGACCGCGGGGGACCTACAATGAGCAGTTCTTC. It is translated as CSVRPRGTYNEQFF.

V gene TRBV30 combines with J gene TRBJ2-1, with a weak D call TRBD2 (5 bases). The CDR3 length is 15 residues. V was trimmed by 3 bases and J by 3 bases, leaving 15 bases between them. Looked up from germline, CDR1 is GTSNPN and CDR2 is SVGIG (reference sequence). The chain's CDR3 is CAWRLPSGDYNEQFF. The CDR3 DNA is TGTGCCTGGAGGTTGCCCAGCGGAGACTACAATGAGCAGTTCTTC.

The rearrangement links TRBV7-2 to TRBJ2-1; D unresolved. The CDR3 runs 15 residues. V was shortened by 3 bases and J by 5 bases, with 14 bases between the two germline ends. Germline V CDR1 and CDR2: SGHTA, FQGNSA. The CDR3, as DNA: TGTGCCAGCAGCTTTAGCACTGGTGGAGACAATGAGCAGTTCTTC. Its translation is CASSFSTGGDNEQFF.

The chain carries TRBV4-2 and TRBJ1-5; no clear D gene. V lost 0 bases and J 5 bases, leaving 8 bases between the germline ends. The germline V gene has CDR1 LGHNA and CDR2 YNFKEQ. The CDR3 loop spans 14 amino acids. This chain's CDR3 is CASSQEVPDQPQHF. CDR3 DNA: TGTGCCAGCAGCCAAGAGGTCCCGGATCAGCCCCAGCATTTT.

The chain couples TRBV5-1 to TRBJ2-2, with D maybe TRBD2 (5 bases). Trimming removed 0 bases at V and 6 bases at J, with 9 bases between. The CDR3 is 14 residues long. Germline lookup yields CDR1 SGHRS and CDR2 YFSETQ. DNA of the CDR3: TGCGCCAGCAGCTTGGGTTCGGGATCCGGGGAGCTGTTTTTT. Amino acid sequence: CASSLGSGSGELFF.

The genes are TRBV6-1 and TRBJ2-3; D is perhaps TRBD2 (6 bases). The CDR3 has 13 amino acids. Trimming pared 1 base from V and 5 bases from J, leaving 7 bases between. Germline V lookup: CDR1 MNHNS, CDR2 SASEGT. CDR3 bases: TGTGCCAGCAGTGAAGTCGGGGGAGATACGCAGTATTTT. Its protein product is CASSEVGGDTQYF.

In this sample, this clone turned up once. This chain connects TRBV7-9 to TRBJ1-1; D gene unclear. This CDR3 region has 13 residues. Looked up from germline, CDR1 is SEHNR and CDR2 is FQNEAQ (reference sequence). With 4 bases removed from V and 7 bases from J, the gap between germline ends came to 13 bases. CDR3 residues: CASSSGAPLEAFF. The CDR3 nucleotides are TGTGCCAGCAGCTCCGGAGCTCCCCTTGAAGCTTTCTTT.

This clone has a single count. The chain combines TRBV11-3 with TRBJ2-1, with D unresolved. Germline CDR1 is SGHNT and CDR2 is YENEEA. The CDR3 spans 14 residues. Trimming shortened V by 1 base and J by 9 bases, and 13 bases separated the two germline ends. As DNA, the CDR3 is TGTGCCAGCAGCTTAGGAGAGTATGCGGCTGAGCAGTTCTTC. This encodes CASSLGEYAAEQFF.

V gene TRBV9 combines with J gene TRBJ1-6; 8 bases match TRBD1. The CDR3 has 15 amino acids. Germline V gene sequence: CDR1 SGDLS, CDR2 YYNGEE. Trimming cost V 0 bases and J 7 bases; bases outside gene matches: 3. CDR3 bases: TGTGCCAGCAGCGTAGGGACAGGGTGGAATTCACCCCTCCACTTT. This encodes CASSVGTGWNSPLHF.

This clone has only a few counts. The rearrangement links TRBV25-1 to TRBJ2-7, with 9 bases fitting TRBD1. V was clipped by 6 bases and J by 7 bases; unmatched bases: 1. CDR1 and CDR2 (germline): MGHDK, SYGVNS. This CDR3 spans 11 amino acids. The CDR3 DNA reads as TGTGCCAGCAGGGACAGGGGAGAGCAGTACTTC. Protein product: CASRDRGEQYF.

The rearrangement uses TRBV21-1 and TRBJ2-2; no check of the table's D call, TRBD1, against the DNA was made. TRBV21-1 is a known pseudogene. The CDR3 totals 15 residues. The CDR3: CASTFLTGESGELFF. The DNA for the CDR3 is TGTGCCAGCACTTTCCTTACAGGGGAATCGGGGGAGCTGTTTTTT.

The gene calls are TRBV5-6 and TRBJ2-5, with 10 bases lining up with TRBD2. With V trimmed by 0 bases and J by 2 bases, 7 bases remained unmatched. This CDR3 has 17 residues. The germline V gene has CDR1 SGHDT and CDR2 YYEEEE. The CDR3 DNA sequence: TGTGCCAGCAGCTTGGGGCTAGCGGGAGTTAAGCAAGAGACCCAGTACTTC. It specifies CASSLGLAGVKQETQYF. The variable domain in full, with the rest retrieved from reference TRBV5-6 and TRBJ2-5, is DAGVTQSPTHLIKTRGQQVTLRCSPKSGHDTVSWYQQALGQGPQFIFQYYEEEERQRGNFPDRFSGHQFPNYSSELNVNALLLGDSALYLCASSLGLAGVKQETQYFGPGTRLLVL.

The chain couples TRBV27 to TRBJ2-5; TRBD1 agrees at 8 bases. The germline V gene encodes CDR1 MNHEY and CDR2 SMNVEV (reference sequence). Trimming took 6 bases from V and 5 from J; bases not matched to a gene: 8. The CDR3 loop spans 14 amino acids. This chain's CDR3 is CASRKSRGLETQYF. The CDR3, as DNA: TGTGCCAGCAGAAAATCCAGGGGGCTTGAGACCCAGTACTTC.

This chain connects TRBV14 to TRBJ2-1, with 9 bases that match TRBD1. Germline V gene lookup returns CDR1 SGHDN and CDR2 FVKESK. The CDR3 is 15 residues long. With V trimmed by 2 bases and J by 8 bases, 7 bases remained unmatched. The CDR3 here is CASSQLGQGNDEQFF. CDR3 DNA sequence: TGTGCCAGCAGCCAACTGGGACAGGGAAATGATGAGCAGTTCTTC.

This clone was observed a few times. J is TRBJ2-7 and V is TRBV5-4, with a possible D match to TRBD2 (6 bases). Germline values: CDR1 SGHNT, CDR2 YYREEE (reference sequence). V was trimmed by 3 bases and J by 0 bases, leaving 10 bases between them. The CDR3 length is 14 residues. CDR3 DNA sequence: TGTGCCAGCAGCTCCGGGACTCCCTCCTACGAGCAGTACTTC. Residues: CASSSGTPSYEQYF.

This clone was observed once. This chain's CDR3 is CASSTPSRGLAVGEQYF. The CDR3 nucleotides are TGTGCCAGCAGTACCCCGAGTCGCGGACTAGCGGTTGGAGAGCAGTACTTC. The V call is TRBV27, the J call TRBJ2-7, with TRBD2 matching 10 bases. CDR3 length: 17 residues. The V gene's germline CDR1 is MNHEY and CDR2 SMNVEV (reference sequence). Trimming cost V 5 bases and J 7 bases; bases outside gene matches: 17.

V and J are TRBV28 and TRBJ1-1; 7 positions match TRBD1. Germline V gene sequence: CDR1 MDHEN, CDR2 SYDVKM. Trimming cost V 3 bases and J 1 base; bases outside gene matches: 11. The CDR3 spans 17 residues. CDR3 loop: CASSLVGTDSGNTEAFF. DNA for the CDR3: TGTGCCAGCAGTTTGGTCGGGACAGACAGTGGGAACACTGAAGCTTTCTTT.

The chain recombines TRBV11-2 with TRBJ2-7; 8 nucleotides agree with TRBD2. V shed 1 base and J 1 base; nucleotides not matched to a gene: 6. The germline gives CDR1 SGHAT, CDR2 FQNNGV. The CDR3 sequence is 16 residues long. The CDR3 region has the DNA TGTGCCAGCAGCTTAGTGTGGCGGGGGGATTCCTACGAGCAGTACTTC. It specifies CASSLVWRGDSYEQYF.